The 27 T cell receptor beta chains below all came from one sample that was sequenced in a study of T cell changes during pregnancy in multiple sclerosis. Clones were read by immunoSEQ multiplex PCR, and TCRdb kept only the in-frame ones, dropping some. The table lists tens of thousands of clones, about 92% of them singletons. The specimen comprised peripheral blood, sampled in the second trimester of pregnancy. The receptors derive from a female donor with multiple sclerosis, enrolled in a pregnancy study.

V usage is TRBV19 and J usage is TRBJ1-2, with 8 bases lining up with TRBD1. The J segment lost 7 bases and the V segment lost 10 bases, leaving 8 bases of the junction unmatched. The CDR3 runs 12 residues. CDR1 is LNHDA and CDR2 is SQIVND in the germline V gene (reference sequence). As DNA, the CDR3 is TGTGCCACACAGGGGGAGAAACTTGGCTACACCTTC. Its protein is CATQGEKLGYTF.

The rearrangement uses TRBV9 and TRBJ2-2; 10 nucleotides match TRBD1. V lost 7 bases, J lost 5 bases, and 8 bases stayed unmatched. Looked up from germline, CDR1 is SGDLS and CDR2 is YYNGEE. This CDR3 has 15 amino acids. Here the CDR3 reads CASGRTGGLTGELFF. CDR3 bases: TGTGCCAGCGGGCGGACAGGGGGTTTGACCGGGGAGCTGTTTTTT.

This chain connects TRBV7-3 to TRBJ2-2; TRBD2 aligns across 14 bases. Trimming cost V 2 bases and J 5 bases; bases outside gene matches: 1. This CDR3 comprises 16 residues. Germline V gives CDR1 SGHTA, CDR2 FQGTGA. The CDR3 spells CASSLWTSGGTGELFF. The DNA for the CDR3 is TGTGCCAGCAGCTTATGGACTAGCGGGGGGACCGGGGAGCTGTTTTTT.

The chain has TRBV2 and TRBJ1-5; unclear D gene. V dropped 3 bases and J dropped 3 bases, with 6 bases sitting between them. The CDR3 totals 13 residues. Germline CDR1 and CDR2: SNHLY and FYNNEI. The CDR3 coding sequence is TGTGCCAGCAGTGAGGACTACAATCAGCCCCAGCATTTT. Encoded protein: CASSEDYNQPQHF. Combining the CDR3 with reference TRBV2 and TRBJ1-5 gives the whole variable domain EPEVTQTPSHQVTQMGQEVILRCVPISNHLYFYWYRQILGQKVEFLVSFYNNEISEKSEIFDDQFSVERPDGSNFTLKIRSTKLEDSAMYFCASSEDYNQPQHFGDGTRLSIL.

This chain uses TRBV5-6 with TRBJ1-6, with a weak D call TRBD1 (5 bases). The CDR3 covers 15 residues. Trimming stripped 0 bases from V and 10 bases from J, with 14 bases between. Germline values: CDR1 SGHDT, CDR2 YYEEEE. The CDR3 loop reads CASSLVASGWSPLHF. CDR3 in DNA: TGTGCCAGCAGCTTGGTGGCCTCAGGGTGGTCACCCCTCCACTTT. Full variable domain (rest looked up from reference TRBV5-6 and TRBJ1-6): DAGVTQSPTHLIKTRGQQVTLRCSPKSGHDTVSWYQQALGQGPQFIFQYYEEEERQRGNFPDRFSGHQFPNYSSELNVNALLLGDSALYLCASSLVASGWSPLHFGNGTRLTVT.

The J gene is TRBJ2-4, the V gene TRBV7-2; perhaps TRBD1 as D (6 bases). Trimming stripped 2 bases from V and 5 bases from J, with 10 bases between. This CDR3 spans 14 amino acids. Germline V gene data show CDR1 as SGHTA and CDR2 as FQGNSA. This chain's CDR3 is CASSLSQGQNIQYF. The DNA of the CDR3 is TGTGCCAGCAGCTTAAGTCAGGGGCAAAACATTCAGTACTTC. Complete variable domain (other parts from reference TRBV7-2 and TRBJ2-4): GAGVSQSPSNKVTEKGKDVELRCDPISGHTALYWYRQSLGQGLEFLIYFQGNSAPDKSGLPSDRFSAERTGGSVSTLTIQRTQQEDSAVYLCASSLSQGQNIQYFGAGTRLSVL.

The CDR3 coding sequence is TGTGCCAGCAGCTTAGGGGGCAATTCGAAGGGCTACACCTTC. This codes for CASSLGGNSKGYTF. This rearrangement joins TRBV7-8 to TRBJ1-2; D perhaps matches TRBD1 (5 bases). The V and J ends lost 1 base and 8 bases respectively, with 14 bases between them. The CDR3 length is 14 residues. CDR1 SGHVS and CDR2 FQNEAQ come from the germline V gene.

This chain links TRBV19 with TRBJ2-1; 11 bases are a match to TRBD2. After removal of 6 bases from V and 4 bases from J, the junction contained 5 bases not matched to a gene. Germline V gives CDR1 LNHDA, CDR2 SQIVND (reference sequence). The CDR3 spans 15 residues. The CDR3 region is CASSYSGGAYNEQFF. The CDR3 DNA sequence: TGTGCCAGTAGCTATAGCGGGGGGGCTTACAATGAGCAGTTCTTC.

The chain couples TRBV9 to TRBJ2-1, with TRBD2 identical over 10 bases. The germline V gene has CDR1 SGDLS and CDR2 YYNGEE. V was pared by 5 bases and J by 8 bases, with 13 bases of the junction left unmatched. CDR3 size: 16 residues. The CDR3 nucleotides are TGTGCCAGCAGGGCGGCTAGCGGGGGCTACATAGATGAGCAGTTCTTC. Its translation is CASRAASGGYIDEQFF.

The chain is built from TRBV7-9 and TRBJ2-7; 7 bases map to TRBD1. Germline V gene data show CDR1 as SEHNR and CDR2 as FQNEAQ (reference sequence). V shed 5 bases, J shed 2 bases, and the junction held 12 bases outside the gene matches. The CDR3 has 16 residues. The CDR3 region has the DNA TGTGCCAGCAGCCCAGAACTCCGGGACAGAGCCTACGAGCAGTACTTC. This encodes CASSPELRDRAYEQYF. The variable domain in full, with the rest retrieved from reference TRBV7-9 and TRBJ2-7, is DTGVSQNPRHKITKRGQNVTFRCDPISEHNRLYWYRQTLGQGPEFLTYFQNEAQLEKSRLLSDRFSAERPKGSFSTLEIQRTEQGDSAMYLCASSPELRDRAYEQYFGPGTRLTVT.

V usage is TRBV19 and J usage is TRBJ1-2; D not certain. V lost 1 base to trimming and J lost 2 bases, with 5 bases between them. The germline V gene has CDR1 LNHDA and CDR2 SQIVND (reference sequence). The CDR3 consists of 13 residues. The CDR3 nucleotides are TGTGCCAGTAGTATAGGCGGGAACTATGGCTACACCTTC. It specifies CASSIGGNYGYTF.

This sequence joins TRBV7-3 and TRBJ2-1, with TRBD2 matching over 7 bases. Germline CDR1 reads SGHTA; CDR2 reads FQGTGA. The CDR3 contains 16 residues. V trimming: 2 bases; J trimming: 2 bases; junction bases outside the gene matches: 6. CDR3: CASSLSGGPAYNEQFF. The CDR3 nucleotides read TGTGCCAGCAGCTTATCGGGGGGTCCTGCCTACAATGAGCAGTTCTTC. Full variable domain (remainder filled in from reference TRBV7-3 and TRBJ2-1): GAGVSQTPSNKVTEKGKYVELRCDPISGHTALYWYRQSLGQGPEFLIYFQGTGAADDSGLPNDRFFAVRPEGSVSTLKIQRTERGDSAVYLCASSLSGGPAYNEQFFGPGTRLTVL.

The chain joins TRBV14 to TRBJ2-7, with 8 bases fitting TRBD1. The germline CDR1 and CDR2 sequences are SGHDN and FVKESK. Trimming at V came to 1 base and at J to 5 bases, leaving 4 bases not matched to a gene. This CDR3 has 14 residues. The CDR3 sequence: CASSQGTGHHEQYF. CDR3 nucleotide sequence: TGTGCCAGCAGCCAAGGGACAGGGCACCACGAGCAGTACTTC.

The chain links TRBV6-1 to TRBJ2-7; 8 bases are shared with TRBD2. The CDR3 extends over 15 amino acids. With V trimmed by 0 bases and J by 4 bases, 5 bases remained unmatched. Germline CDR1 is MNHNS and CDR2 is SASEGT. CDR3 residues: CASSEAPGGVYEQYF. The CDR3 DNA is TGTGCCAGCAGTGAAGCACCCGGGGGGGTATACGAGCAGTACTTC.

The chain couples TRBV7-8 to TRBJ1-2; D possibly corresponds to TRBD1 (5 bases). CDR3 length: 15 residues. From germline, CDR1 is SGHVS and CDR2 FQNEAQ. V lost 1 base, J lost 0 bases, and 9 bases lay in between. The CDR3 nucleotides are TGTGCCAGCAGCTTAGACAGGATCCCTAACTATGGCTACACCTTC. As protein: CASSLDRIPNYGYTF.

The rearrangement joins TRBV4-1 to TRBJ1-1; perhaps TRBD1 as D (6 bases). With 3 bases removed from V and 5 bases from J, the gap between germline ends came to 10 bases. Germline CDR1 reads MGHRA; CDR2 reads YSYEKL. The CDR3 sequence is 13 residues long. CDR3 in DNA: TGCGCCAGCAGCCATCGCAGGGGAACTGAAGCTTTCTTT. Its translation: CASSHRRGTEAFF.

This clone appeared once. It differs at one base from a far larger clone, so likely a read error. The chain combines TRBV11-2 with TRBJ2-7, with a possible D match to TRBD1 (6 bases). V shed 1 base and J shed 3 bases, with 7 bases lying between them. The germline V gene has CDR1 SGHAT and CDR2 FQNNGV. CDR3 size: 13 residues. CDR3 DNA sequence: TGTGCCAGCAGCTTAGGACAGGTCTACGAGCAGTACTTC. It specifies CASSLGQVYEQYF.

Only a few counts were recorded for this clone. This chain connects TRBV11-3 to TRBJ2-3, with 10 bases lining up with TRBD1. Germline V gene sequence: CDR1 SGHNT, CDR2 YENEEA. The CDR3 is made up of 15 amino acids. After removal of 5 bases from V and 3 bases from J, the junction contained 5 bases not matched to a gene. CDR3 DNA: TGTGCCAGCAGCGGTGGGACAGGGGCAACAGATACGCAGTATTTT. This gives the protein CASSGGTGATDTQYF. Full variable domain (missing parts from reference TRBV11-3 and TRBJ2-3): EAGVVQSPRYKIIEKKQPVAFWCNPISGHNTLYWYLQNLGQGPELLIRYENEEAVDDSQLPKDRFSAERLKGVDSTLKIQPAELGDSAVYLCASSGGTGATDTQYFGPGTRLTVL.

The V and J genes are TRBV7-3 and TRBJ2-3; no firm D call. Trimming took off 5 bases at V and 2 bases at J, with 8 bases between the two ends. This CDR3 has 13 residues. Germline V CDR1 and CDR2: SGHTA, FQGTGA. Here the CDR3 DNA reads TGTGCCAGCAGCCCAGGAAACACAGATACGCAGTATTTT. Translated, it gives CASSPGNTDTQYF.

The chain uses TRBV6-4 and TRBJ2-3; the D gene is possibly TRBD1 (6 bases). Germline CDR1 MRHNA, CDR2 SNTAGT. The CDR3 extends over 14 amino acids. Trimming pared 5 bases from V and 0 bases from J, leaving 9 bases between. The CDR3 sequence is CASSYGGSTDTQYF. CDR3 in DNA: TGTGCCAGCAGTTATGGGGGCAGCACAGATACGCAGTATTTT.

This sequence joins TRBV19 and TRBJ2-5; 15 nucleotides align to TRBD2. The CDR3 has 16 amino acids. Germline V gives CDR1 LNHDA, CDR2 SQIVND (reference sequence). Losses at the gene ends were 4 bases for V and 2 bases for J; bases not matched to a gene: 2. The CDR3 is CASSTGTSGGQETQYF. For the CDR3, the DNA is TGTGCCAGTAGTACGGGGACTAGCGGGGGGCAAGAGACCCAGTACTTC.

The chain uses TRBV4-2 and TRBJ2-7, with D possibly TRBD2 on 6 matching bases. Germline V gives CDR1 LGHNA, CDR2 YNFKEQ. The V and J ends lost 0 bases and 9 bases respectively, with 12 bases between them. This CDR3 region has 13 residues. This CDR3 reads CASSQDSGGVQYF. In nucleotides, the CDR3 is TGTGCCAGCAGCCAAGATTCCGGGGGTGTGCAGTACTTC.

V and J are TRBV19 and TRBJ2-1; 9 bases align to TRBD1. This CDR3 region has 13 residues. Germline V gene lookup returns CDR1 LNHDA and CDR2 SQIVND (reference sequence). The ends lost 6 bases at V and 8 bases at J; junction bases unmatched: 5. In DNA form, the CDR3 reads TGTGCCAGTAGCAAGGACAGGGGCTATGAGCAGTTCTTC. Its translation is CASSKDRGYEQFF.

The count of this clone is one. This sequence joins TRBV11-2 and TRBJ1-5; TRBD1 is a possible D gene (5 bases). Trimming removed 5 bases from V and 0 bases from J, with 11 bases in between. In germline, CDR1 is SGHAT, CDR2 FQNNGV. CDR3 length equals 15 residues. In nucleotides, the CDR3 is TGTGCCAGCAGCCCGCAGGGCTATAGCAATCAGCCCCAGCATTTT. Its protein is CASSPQGYSNQPQHF. The complete variable domain, with remaining parts taken from reference TRBV11-2 and TRBJ1-5, reads EAGVAQSPRYKIIEKRQSVAFWCNPISGHATLYWYQQILGQGPKLLIQFQNNGVVDDSQLPKDRFSAERLKGVDSTLKIQPAKLEDSAVYLCASSPQGYSNQPQHFGDGTRLSIL.

This chain links TRBV7-8 with TRBJ1-2; maybe TRBD1 (6 bases). The CDR3 is 12 amino acids. Germline V gene lookup returns CDR1 SGHVS and CDR2 FQNEAQ. The ends were cut back, 8 bases at V and 7 bases at J, with 14 bases in the middle. The CDR3, as DNA: TGTGCCAGCGCAGGGGCCAGCGGTGGCTACACCTTC. It encodes CASAGASGGYTF.

The V call is TRBV19, the J call TRBJ1-1; D remains unclear. The CDR3 is 12 residues long. Germline assignment: CDR1 LNHDA and CDR2 SQIVND (reference sequence). Trimming left V 6 bases short and J 2 bases short, with 7 bases between. The DNA for the CDR3 is TGTGCCAGTAGAAACAGAAACACTGAAGCTTTCTTT. Translation: CASRNRNTEAFF. Full variable domain (outside the CDR3, taken from reference TRBV19 and TRBJ1-1): DGGITQSPKYLFRKEGQNVTLSCEQNLNHDAMYWYRQDPGQGLRLIYYSQIVNDFQKGDIAEGYSVSREKKESFPLTVTSAQKNPTAFYLCASRNRNTEAFFGQGTRLTVV.

A few counts support this clone. J is TRBJ1-5 and V is TRBV7-6, with 8 bases fitting TRBD1. The germline V gene encodes CDR1 SGHVS and CDR2 FNYEAQ. V was clipped by 5 bases and J by 6 bases; unmatched bases: 6. CDR3 length: 14 amino acids. DNA of the CDR3: TGTGCCAGCAGCCGGACAGGGTTTGGTCAGCCCCAGCATTTT. This translates into CASSRTGFGQPQHF.